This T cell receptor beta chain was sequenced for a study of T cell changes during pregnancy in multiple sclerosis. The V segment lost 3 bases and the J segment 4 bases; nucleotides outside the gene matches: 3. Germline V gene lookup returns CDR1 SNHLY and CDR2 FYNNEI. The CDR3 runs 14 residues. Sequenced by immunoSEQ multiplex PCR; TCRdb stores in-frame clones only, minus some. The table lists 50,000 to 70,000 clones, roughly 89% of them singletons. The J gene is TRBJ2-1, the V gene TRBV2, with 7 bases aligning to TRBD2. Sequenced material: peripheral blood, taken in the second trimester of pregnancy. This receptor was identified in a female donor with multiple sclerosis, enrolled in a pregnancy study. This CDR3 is CASSEEAGYNEQFF. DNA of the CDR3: TGTGCCAGCAGTGAGGAAGCGGGATACAATGAGCAGTTCTTC.